The 2 T cell receptor beta chains presented below share a single source sample, sequenced in a study of shared clonotypes between healthy human individuals. The protocol was immunoSEQ multiplex PCR, while the TCRdb copy is restricted to in-frame clones and leaves out a portion. Counted here are 450,000 to 600,000 clones, roughly 78% occurring once; the ten biggest clones make up approximately 12%. What was sequenced was PBMCs. The receptors shown here come from a woman in her forties in good health. Some clones in this sample may be carry-over from other donors' samples.

This clone was detected only once. The chain links TRBV18 to TRBJ2-5; 9 nucleotides line up with TRBD2. Gene TRBJ2-7 matches the end of the DNA better, so the J call may be wrong. This CDR3 is 13 amino acids long. Per the germline V gene, CDR1 is KGHSH and CDR2 is LQKENI. In DNA, the CDR3 is TGTGCCAGCTCACCTGGCGGGAGGGGCGAGCAGTACTTC. Amino acid sequence: CASSPGGRGEQYF.

The chain joins TRBV4-3 to TRBJ2-7; tentatively, D is TRBD1 (6 bases). There are 15 residues in the CDR3. V was clipped by 2 bases and J by 3 bases, with 14 bases between them. Looked up from germline, CDR1 is LGHNA and CDR2 is YSLEER. CDR3: CASSQRPGQLYEQYF. In DNA, the CDR3 is TGCGCCAGCAGCCAACGTCCGGGACAACTCTACGAGCAGTACTTC.